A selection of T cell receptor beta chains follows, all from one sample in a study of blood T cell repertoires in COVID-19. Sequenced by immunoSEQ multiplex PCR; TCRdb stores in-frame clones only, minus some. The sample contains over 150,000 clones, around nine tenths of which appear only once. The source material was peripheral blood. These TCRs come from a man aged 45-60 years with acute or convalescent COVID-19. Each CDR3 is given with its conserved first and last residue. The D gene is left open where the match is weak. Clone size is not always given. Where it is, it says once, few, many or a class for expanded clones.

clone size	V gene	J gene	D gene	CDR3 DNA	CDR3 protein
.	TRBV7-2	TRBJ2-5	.	TGTGCCAGCAGCTTAAGAACGAGCGACCAAGAGACCCAGTACTTC	CASSLRTSDQETQYF
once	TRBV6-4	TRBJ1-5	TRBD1	TGTGCCAGCATGGGGGGACAGGGGAGCAATCAGCCCCAGCATTTT	CASMGGQGSNQPQHF
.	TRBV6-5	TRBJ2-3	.	TGTGCCAGCACCCGGGGGGCGTCCACAGATACGCAGTATTTT	CASTRGASTDTQYF
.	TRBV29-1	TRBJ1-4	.	TGCAGCGTTTTGGACAGCGTGGAACTGTTTTTT	CSVLDSVELFF
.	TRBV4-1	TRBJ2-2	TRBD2	TGCGCCAGCAGCCCCACTAGCGGGGTTTACACCGGGGAGCTGTTTTTT	CASSPTSGVYTGELFF
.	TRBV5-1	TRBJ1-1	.	TGCGCCAGCAATGGGCCCCTGAACACTGAAGCTTTCTTT	CASNGPLNTEAFF
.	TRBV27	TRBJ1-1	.	TGTGCCAGCAGTTTCCCCAAAGGCGGCAGGGGATACACTGAAGCTTTCTTT	CASSFPKGGRGYTEAFF
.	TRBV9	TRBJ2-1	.	TGTGCCAGCAGCGTAGAACAGTACAATGAGCAGTTCTTC	CASSVEQYNEQFF
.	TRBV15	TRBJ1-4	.	TGTGCCACCAGCAGAGAGGAGGAAGAAAAACTGTTTTTT	CATSREEEEKLFF
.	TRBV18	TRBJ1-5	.	TGTGCCAGCTCACCGAGGGGACAAAATCAGCCCCAGCATTTT	CASSPRGQNQPQHF
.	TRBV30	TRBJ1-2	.	TGTGCCTGGGGTTACAGGTCTAACTATGGCTACACCTTC	CAWGYRSNYGYTF
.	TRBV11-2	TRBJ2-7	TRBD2	TGTGCCAGCAGTTTAAGAGCGGGAACAACCTACGAGCAGTACTTC	CASSLRAGTTYEQYF
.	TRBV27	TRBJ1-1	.	TGTGCCAGCAGTTTATTCTCCGGGGTCAGTGGGGGGACTGAAGCTTTCTTT	CASSLFSGVSGGTEAFF
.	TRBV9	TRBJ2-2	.	TGTGCCAGCAGCGTAGATGATGCGTACACCGGGGAGCTGTTTTTT	CASSVDDAYTGELFF
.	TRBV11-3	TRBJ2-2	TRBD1	TGTGCCAGCAGCCCCGGGACAGGGAGGCAAGGCGGGGAGCTGTTTTTT	CASSPGTGRQGGELFF
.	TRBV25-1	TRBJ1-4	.	TGTGCCAGCAGTCCCGAGACATTCTCTGAAAAACTGTTTTTT	CASSPETFSEKLFF
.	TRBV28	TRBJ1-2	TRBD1	TGTGCCAGCAGGAACCCGGGACAGGGGAGTGGCTACACCTTC	CASRNPGQGSGYTF
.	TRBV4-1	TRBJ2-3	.	TGCGCCAGCAGCCTTTTCGCGGGCCCGAGCACAGATACGCAGTATTTT	CASSLFAGPSTDTQYF
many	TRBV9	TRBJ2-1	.	TGTGCCAGCAGCGTAGAAGTGTCTAGCGTTTCCAATGAGCAGTTCTTC	CASSVEVSSVSNEQFF
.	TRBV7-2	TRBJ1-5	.	TGTGCCAGCAGCTCGACGGGTGATAGCAATCAGCCCCAGCATTTT	CASSSTGDSNQPQHF
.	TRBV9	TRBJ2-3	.	TGTGCCAGCAGCGTAGTGGGGGGGCCAGGGACGCAGTATTTT	CASSVVGGPGTQYF